This T cell receptor (beta chain) is drawn from a study of T cell repertoires in aging, cancer and after chemotherapy. Looking at the study overall: Donor ages fell into six groups from 30 or younger up to 70 or older.

TRB rearrangements spanning V, D and J were amplified using mixed TRB-A/B primers. One entry per CDR3 protein results from TCRdb running MiXCR on the multiplex PCR reads. The sample contains over 8,500 distinct CDR3 sequences, around 22% of which appear only once. Peripheral blood genomic DNA, not sorted cells or RNA, was the template. Regarding the study as a whole: In each cancer cohort, median generation probability increased across chemotherapy, suggesting thymic output rebounded. Loss of evenness, beyond lost richness, contributed to age-related TCR diversity decline in cancer patients.

Deletions cut 7 bases from V and 0 bases from J, with 22 bases between. The CDR3 extends over 17 amino acids. CDR1 and CDR2 from the germline V gene are MNHEY and SMNVEV (reference sequence). Details on this clonotype: Its specificity is not known.

The chain couples TRBV27 to TRBJ2-7, with D possibly TRBD1 on 6 matching bases. Sequencing input: blood. The receptor comes from a human donor in good health. DNA for the CDR3: TGTGCCAGCATTTCGGTTACCGGGACATCCGACTCCTACGAGCAGTACTTC. It is translated as CASISVTGTSDSYEQYF.